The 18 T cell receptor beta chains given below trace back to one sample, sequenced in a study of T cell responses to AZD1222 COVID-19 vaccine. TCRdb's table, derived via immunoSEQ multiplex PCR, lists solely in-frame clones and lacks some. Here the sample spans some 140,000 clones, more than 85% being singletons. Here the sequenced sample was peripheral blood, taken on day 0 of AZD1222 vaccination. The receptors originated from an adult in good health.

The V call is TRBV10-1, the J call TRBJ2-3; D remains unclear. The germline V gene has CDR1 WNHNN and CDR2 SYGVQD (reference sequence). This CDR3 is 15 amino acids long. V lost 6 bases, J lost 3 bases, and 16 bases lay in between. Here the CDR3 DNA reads TGCGCCAGCAGCGATCAGCCAGCCGGAACAGATACGCAGTATTTT. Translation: CASSDQPAGTDTQYF.

CDR3 nucleotide sequence: TGTGCCAGCAGCTTACAGGCCCCCTCTGGAAACACCATATATTTT. Protein: CASSLQAPSGNTIYF. This chain connects TRBV5-6 to TRBJ1-3; D is possibly TRBD1 (5 bases). CDR1 and CDR2 from the germline V gene are SGHDT and YYEEEE. This CDR3 region has 15 residues. Trimming left V 2 bases short and J 0 bases short, with 9 bases between. Full variable domain (remainder filled in from reference TRBV5-6 and TRBJ1-3): DAGVTQSPTHLIKTRGQQVTLRCSPKSGHDTVSWYQQALGQGPQFIFQYYEEEERQRGNFPDRFSGHQFPNYSSELNVNALLLGDSALYLCASSLQAPSGNTIYFGEGSWLTVV.

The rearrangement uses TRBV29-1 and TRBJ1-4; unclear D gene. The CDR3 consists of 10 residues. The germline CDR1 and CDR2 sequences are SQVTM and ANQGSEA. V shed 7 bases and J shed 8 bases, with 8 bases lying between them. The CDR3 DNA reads TGCAGCGCCTTAACCGAAAAACTGTTTTTT. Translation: CSALTEKLFF. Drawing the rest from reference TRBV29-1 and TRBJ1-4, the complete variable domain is SAVISQKPSRDICQRGTSLTIQCQVDSQVTMMFWYRQQPGQSLTLIATANQGSEATYESGFVIDKFPISRPNLTFSTLTVSNMSPEDSSIYLCSALTEKLFFGSGTQLSVL.

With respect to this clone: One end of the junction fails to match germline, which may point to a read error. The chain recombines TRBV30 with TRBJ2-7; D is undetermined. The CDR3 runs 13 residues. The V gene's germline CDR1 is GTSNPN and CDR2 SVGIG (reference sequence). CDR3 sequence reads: CAWRTAGSYKQYF. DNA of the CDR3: TGTGCCTGGAGGACGGCAGGTTCCTACAAGCAGTACTTC.

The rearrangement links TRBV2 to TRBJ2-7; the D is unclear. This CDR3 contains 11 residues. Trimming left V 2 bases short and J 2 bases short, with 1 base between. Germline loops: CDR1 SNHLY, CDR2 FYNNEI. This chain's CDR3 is CASSEPYEQYF. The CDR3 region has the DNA TGTGCCAGCAGTGAACCCTACGAGCAGTACTTC.

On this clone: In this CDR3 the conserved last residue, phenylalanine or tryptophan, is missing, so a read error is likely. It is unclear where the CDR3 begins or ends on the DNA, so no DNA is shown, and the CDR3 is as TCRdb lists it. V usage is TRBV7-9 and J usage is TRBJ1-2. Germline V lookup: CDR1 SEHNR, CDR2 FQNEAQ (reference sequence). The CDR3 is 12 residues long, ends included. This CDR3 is CASSLDDFPLFG.

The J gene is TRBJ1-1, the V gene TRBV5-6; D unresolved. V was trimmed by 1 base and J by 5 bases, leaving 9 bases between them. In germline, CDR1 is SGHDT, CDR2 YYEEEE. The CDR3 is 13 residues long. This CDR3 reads CASSLSRVTEAFF. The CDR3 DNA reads TGTGCCAGCAGCTTGTCAAGGGTAACTGAAGCTTTCTTT.

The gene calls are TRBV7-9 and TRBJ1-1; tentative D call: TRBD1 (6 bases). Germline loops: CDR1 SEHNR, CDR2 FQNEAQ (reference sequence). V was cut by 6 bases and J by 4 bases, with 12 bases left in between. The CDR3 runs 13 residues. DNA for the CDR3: TGTGCCAGCAGATCAACAGGGCGCACTGAAGCTTTCTTT. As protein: CASRSTGRTEAFF.

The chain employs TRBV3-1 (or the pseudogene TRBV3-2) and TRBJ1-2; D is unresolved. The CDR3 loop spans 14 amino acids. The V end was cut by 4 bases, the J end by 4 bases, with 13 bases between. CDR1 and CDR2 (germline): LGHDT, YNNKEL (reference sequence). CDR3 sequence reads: CASSLTSPSYGYTF. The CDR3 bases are TGTGCCAGCAGCCTAACGTCCCCCAGCTATGGCTACACCTTC.

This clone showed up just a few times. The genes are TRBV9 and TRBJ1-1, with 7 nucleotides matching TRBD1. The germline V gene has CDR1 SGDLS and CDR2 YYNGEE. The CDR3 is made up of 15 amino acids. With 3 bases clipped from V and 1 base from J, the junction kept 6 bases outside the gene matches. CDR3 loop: CASSGPSGGNTEAFF. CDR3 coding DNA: TGTGCCAGCAGCGGCCCCTCAGGGGGGAACACTGAAGCTTTCTTT. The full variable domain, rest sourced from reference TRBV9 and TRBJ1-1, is DSGVTQTPKHLITATGQRVTLRCSPRSGDLSVYWYQQSLDQGLQFLIQYYNGEERAKGNILERFSAQQFPDLHSELNLSSLELGDSALYFCASSGPSGGNTEAFFGQGTRLTVV.

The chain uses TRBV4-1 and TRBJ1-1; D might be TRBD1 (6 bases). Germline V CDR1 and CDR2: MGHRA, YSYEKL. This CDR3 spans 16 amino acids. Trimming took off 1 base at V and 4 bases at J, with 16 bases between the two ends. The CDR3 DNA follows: TGCGCCAGCAGCCAAGTTTGGGGGCAGGAGGGCACTGAAGCTTTCTTT. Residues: CASSQVWGQEGTEAFF.

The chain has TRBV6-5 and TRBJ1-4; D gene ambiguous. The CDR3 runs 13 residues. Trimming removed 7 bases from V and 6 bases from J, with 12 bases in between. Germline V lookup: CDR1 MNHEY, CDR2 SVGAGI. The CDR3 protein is CASNDPGDEKLFF. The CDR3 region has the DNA TGTGCCAGCAACGACCCTGGGGATGAAAAACTGTTTTTT.

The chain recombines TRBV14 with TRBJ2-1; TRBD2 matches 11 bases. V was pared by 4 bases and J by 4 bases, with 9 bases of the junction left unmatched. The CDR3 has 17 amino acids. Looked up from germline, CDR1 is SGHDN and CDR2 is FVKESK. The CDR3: CASSPYSGGASYNEQFF. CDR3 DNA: TGTGCCAGCAGCCCGTATAGCGGGGGGGCATCATACAATGAGCAGTTCTTC. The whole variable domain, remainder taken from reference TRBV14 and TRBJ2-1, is EAGVTQFPSHSVIEKGQTVTLRCDPISGHDNLYWYRRVMGKEIKFLLHFVKESKQDESGMPNNRFLAERTGGTYSTLKVQPAELEDSGVYFCASSPYSGGASYNEQFFGPGTRLTVL.

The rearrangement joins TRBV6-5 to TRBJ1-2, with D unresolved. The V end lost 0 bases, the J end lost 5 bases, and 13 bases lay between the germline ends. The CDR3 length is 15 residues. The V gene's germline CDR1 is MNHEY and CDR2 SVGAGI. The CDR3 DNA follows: TGTGCCAGCAGTTACTCACCTACCTTAGGATATGGCTACACCTTC. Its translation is CASSYSPTLGYGYTF.

The CDR3 is CASSYSRRNTEAFF. CDR3 in DNA: TGTGCCAGCAGTTACTCGAGGAGAAACACTGAAGCTTTCTTT. J is TRBJ1-1 and V is TRBV6-5; D ambiguous. Trimming cost V 0 bases and J 2 bases, with 7 bases left between them. Germline V CDR1 and CDR2: MNHEY, SVGAGI. The CDR3 spans 14 residues.

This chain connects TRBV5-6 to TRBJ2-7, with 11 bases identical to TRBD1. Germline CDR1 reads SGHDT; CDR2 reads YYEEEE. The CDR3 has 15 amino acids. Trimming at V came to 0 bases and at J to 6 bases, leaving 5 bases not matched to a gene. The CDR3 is CASSLVLGQGAEQYF. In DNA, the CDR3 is TGTGCCAGCAGCTTGGTCTTAGGACAGGGGGCCGAGCAGTACTTC.

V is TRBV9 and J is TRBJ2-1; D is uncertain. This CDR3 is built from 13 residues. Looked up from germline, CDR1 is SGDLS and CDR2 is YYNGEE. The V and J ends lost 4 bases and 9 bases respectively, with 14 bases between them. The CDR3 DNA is TGTGCCAGCAGCCCCATAACCGCCGGTGAGCAGTTCTTC. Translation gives CASSPITAGEQFF.

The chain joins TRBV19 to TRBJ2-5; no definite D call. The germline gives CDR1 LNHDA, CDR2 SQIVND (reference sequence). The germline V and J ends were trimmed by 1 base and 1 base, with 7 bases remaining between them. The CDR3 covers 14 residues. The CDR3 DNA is TGTGCCAGTAGTATAGGAACAGTCCAAGAGACCCAGTACTTC. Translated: CASSIGTVQETQYF.